This TCR beta chain was recorded in a study of blood T cell repertoires in COVID-19. For the study at large: The origin of the acute and convalescent COVID-19 samples was the United States, Italy and Spain. In each case, the material was cDNA or gDNA derived from T cells, B-cell-depleted T cells, or PBMCs.

Repertoires were generated with immunoSEQ multiplex PCR, while TCRdb's copy carries only in-frame clones and drops some. The data show under 250,000 clones, 89% seen once. This clonotype originated in a man aged 55 to 70 who had recovered from COVID-19. The sequenced sample consisted of peripheral blood.

The CDR3 here is CSASTRGEAEAFF. The CDR3 DNA reads TGCAGTGCTAGTACCAGGGGTGAGGCTGAAGCTTTCTTT. The chain joins TRBV20-1 to TRBJ1-1; maybe TRBD1 (6 bases). V was shortened by 3 bases and J by 6 bases, with 14 bases between the two germline ends. The CDR3 covers 13 residues. The germline CDR1 and CDR2 sequences are DFQATT and SNEGSKA (reference sequence).